This note documents a single T cell receptor beta chain sequence. The sample belongs to a study of patients and donors after allogeneic stem cell transplantation. TCRdb re-analysed the RT-PCR reads in MiXCR, keeping a single row per CDR3 protein. The data contain 90,000 to 130,000 distinct CDR3 sequences, around 35% of them singletons. The CDR3 loop spans 13 amino acids. V dropped 6 bases and J dropped 1 base, with 9 bases sitting between them. CDR1 is MNHEY and CDR2 is SVGEGT in the germline V gene. The material sequenced was blood, either unsorted or a sorted T cell fraction (not recorded which). This rearrangement joins TRBV6-2 or TRBV6-3 to TRBJ1-1; no definite D call. The TCR comes from a human donor who was either an allogeneic HSCT recipient or a stem cell or donor lymphocyte infusion donor (not recorded which). It is not recorded whose cells these are; they may come from a transplant donor. The CDR3 protein is CASSPDWNTEAFF. The CDR3 DNA reads as TGTGCCAGCAGCCCGGACTGGAACACTGAAGCTTTCTTT.